A selection of T cell receptor beta chains follows, all from one sample in a study of shared clonotypes between healthy human individuals. TCRdb's copy holds only in-frame clones and misses some; the assay was immunoSEQ multiplex PCR. This table holds around 200,000 clones, around 63% found once. The material sequenced was memory CD4+ T cells sorted from blood. These receptors were taken from a man between 25 and 39 years old in good health. Each CDR3 is given with its conserved first and last residue. A D gene is named only where the DNA matches it firmly. The listing skips clone size in some rows; elsewhere it reads once, few, many or a size class.

v_call: TRBV5-1
d_call: -
clone_size: -
j_call: TRBJ1-1
cdr3_nt: TGCGCCAGCAGCTTGGCCCCGGAGGCTGAAGCTTTCTTT
cdr3_aa: CASSLAPEAEAFF

v_call: TRBV6-1
d_call: -
clone_size: once
j_call: TRBJ2-7
cdr3_nt: TGTGCCAGCAGTGAGCGGCAGACCTACGAGCAGTACTTC
cdr3_aa: CASSERQTYEQYF

v_call: TRBV2
d_call: -
clone_size: few
j_call: TRBJ2-2
cdr3_nt: TGTGCCAGCTTACCGGGGAATACCGGGGAGCTGTTTTTT
cdr3_aa: CASLPGNTGELFF

v_call: TRBV7-8
d_call: TRBD1
clone_size: -
j_call: TRBJ2-7
cdr3_nt: TGTGCCAGCAGCTCATCTCCCGGGACAGGGATCGAGCAGTACTTC
cdr3_aa: CASSSSPGTGIEQYF

v_call: TRBV5-1
d_call: TRBD1
clone_size: -
j_call: TRBJ2-2
cdr3_nt: TGCGCCAGCAGCGATTTCCGACAGGGGGCGAGCGGGGAGCTGTTTTTT
cdr3_aa: CASSDFRQGASGELFF

v_call: TRBV2
d_call: TRBD2
clone_size: few
j_call: TRBJ2-7
cdr3_nt: TGTGCCAGCAGTGAAAGGGCGGGAGATTGGGGCGAGCAGTACTTC
cdr3_aa: CASSERAGDWGEQYF

v_call: TRBV28
d_call: -
clone_size: -
j_call: TRBJ1-2
cdr3_nt: TGTGCCAGCAGTTGGGGCCAGGGTGGCTATGGCTACACCTTC
cdr3_aa: CASSWGQGGYGYTF

v_call: TRBV18
d_call: TRBD2
clone_size: -
j_call: TRBJ2-7
cdr3_nt: TGTGCCAGCTCACGGGCGGGAGTAAGCGAGCAGTACTTC
cdr3_aa: CASSRAGVSEQYF

v_call: TRBV7-8
d_call: TRBD1
clone_size: -
j_call: TRBJ2-5
cdr3_nt: TGTGCCAGCAGCCGTCAAGGGGGCTTGGAGACCCAGTACTTC
cdr3_aa: CASSRQGGLETQYF

v_call: TRBV5-1
d_call: TRBD2
clone_size: -
j_call: TRBJ2-3
cdr3_nt: TGCGCCAGCAGCTTGGTAGCGGGAAGAGATACGCAGTATTTT
cdr3_aa: CASSLVAGRDTQYF

v_call: TRBV7-6
d_call: -
clone_size: -
j_call: TRBJ2-1
cdr3_nt: TGTGCCAGCAGCTTATCCTGGGGTGCCCACAATGAGCAGTTCTTC
cdr3_aa: CASSLSWGAHNEQFF

v_call: TRBV29-1
d_call: TRBD2
clone_size: few
j_call: TRBJ2-7
cdr3_nt: TGCAGCGTTGAAGTATCGGTGCTGGGGAGGGCCCACCGGCCCTACGAGCAGTACTTC
cdr3_aa: CSVEVSVLGRAHRPYEQYF

v_call: TRBV15
d_call: -
clone_size: -
j_call: TRBJ1-4
cdr3_nt: TGTGCCACCAGCAGAGATAGTTTTAGTGAAAAACTGTTTTTT
cdr3_aa: CATSRDSFSEKLFF

v_call: TRBV30
d_call: TRBD2
clone_size: -
j_call: TRBJ2-1
cdr3_nt: TGTGCCTGGAGTCCGCGACTAGCGGGAGATTTCTTC
cdr3_aa: CAWSPRLAGDFF

v_call: TRBV20-1
d_call: -
clone_size: -
j_call: TRBJ2-1
cdr3_nt: TGCAGTGTCATAGATTACAATGAGCAGTTCTTC
cdr3_aa: CSVIDYNEQFF

v_call: TRBV4-3
d_call: TRBD1
clone_size: -
j_call: TRBJ1-1
cdr3_nt: TGCGCCAGCAGCCCAGCCGGGACAGGGGGCAGGACTGAAGCTTTCTTT
cdr3_aa: CASSPAGTGGRTEAFF

v_call: TRBV5-1
d_call: -
clone_size: -
j_call: TRBJ1-1
cdr3_nt: TGCGCCAGCAGCTTGGGTACGGGGGGCCTCCCGAACACTGAAGCTTTCTTT
cdr3_aa: CASSLGTGGLPNTEAFF

v_call: TRBV9
d_call: -
clone_size: -
j_call: TRBJ1-4
cdr3_nt: TGTGCCAGCAGCCTCGGGCACCGGGACGAAAAACTGTTTTTT
cdr3_aa: CASSLGHRDEKLFF

v_call: TRBV7-6
d_call: TRBD1
clone_size: once
j_call: TRBJ2-7
cdr3_nt: TGTGCCAGCAGCTTAGAACAGGGGGGCGAGCAGTACTTC
cdr3_aa: CASSLEQGGEQYF

v_call: TRBV11-2
d_call: TRBD2
clone_size: -
j_call: TRBJ2-1
cdr3_nt: TGTGCCAGCAGCCCCCAGGGACTAGGCCGCTACAATGAGCAGTTCTTC
cdr3_aa: CASSPQGLGRYNEQFF

v_call: TRBV11-2
d_call: -
clone_size: -
j_call: TRBJ1-4
cdr3_nt: TGTGCCAGCAGCCCTCTACGGACACCAAAACTGTTTTTT
cdr3_aa: CASSPLRTPKLFF

v_call: TRBV29-1
d_call: -
clone_size: many
j_call: TRBJ2-7
cdr3_nt: TGCAGCGTTGATCAGGGTGATCGCGAGCAGTACTTC
cdr3_aa: CSVDQGDREQYF

v_call: TRBV25-1
d_call: TRBD1
clone_size: once
j_call: TRBJ2-7
cdr3_nt: TGTGCCAGCAGTGATATAGGGGGCGATAGCTCCTACGAGCAGTACTTC
cdr3_aa: CASSDIGGDSSYEQYF

v_call: TRBV28
d_call: TRBD2
clone_size: once
j_call: TRBJ2-5
cdr3_nt: TGTGCCAGCAGTTCCTGGACTAGCGGGAGTCGGGAGACCCAGTACTTC
cdr3_aa: CASSSWTSGSRETQYF

v_call: TRBV10-3
d_call: TRBD2
clone_size: -
j_call: TRBJ2-1
cdr3_nt: TGTGCCATCAGTGACGGCTTGACTAGCGGGGCATACAATGAGCAGTTCTTC
cdr3_aa: CAISDGLTSGAYNEQFF

v_call: TRBV7-2
d_call: TRBD1
clone_size: -
j_call: TRBJ2-1
cdr3_nt: TGTGCCAGCAGCTGGGACAGGGTAACCAATGAGCAGTTCTTC
cdr3_aa: CASSWDRVTNEQFF

v_call: TRBV2
d_call: -
clone_size: -
j_call: TRBJ1-2
cdr3_nt: TGTGCCAGCAGGCTTCTTGGGCGTGGCTACACCTTC
cdr3_aa: CASRLLGRGYTF

v_call: TRBV2
d_call: TRBD1
clone_size: -
j_call: TRBJ2-3
cdr3_nt: TGTGCCAACTCCCGGGACAGGGGGTTAGATACGCAGTATTTT
cdr3_aa: CANSRDRGLDTQYF

v_call: TRBV9
d_call: -
clone_size: -
j_call: TRBJ1-1
cdr3_nt: TGTGCCAGCAGCGTAGGGATTCCGAGGAACACTGAAGCTTTCTTT
cdr3_aa: CASSVGIPRNTEAFF

v_call: TRBV19
d_call: TRBD1
clone_size: -
j_call: TRBJ1-1
cdr3_nt: TGTGCCAGTAGTCTCCCGACAGGGCGTCTTTTGAGCACTGAAGCTTTCTTT
cdr3_aa: CASSLPTGRLLSTEAFF

v_call: TRBV11-2
d_call: -
clone_size: -
j_call: TRBJ2-1
cdr3_nt: TGTGCCAGCAGCTTAGTGACCGAGCAGTTCTTC
cdr3_aa: CASSLVTEQFF

v_call: TRBV10-2
d_call: -
clone_size: -
j_call: TRBJ2-1
cdr3_nt: TGCGCCAGCAGTAGTCAGAACAATGAGCAGTTCTTC
cdr3_aa: CASSSQNNEQFF

v_call: TRBV7-3
d_call: TRBD2
clone_size: -
j_call: TRBJ2-1
cdr3_nt: TGTGCCAGCAGCTTAATGGGGACTAGCGGGCTCAATGAGCAGTTCTTC
cdr3_aa: CASSLMGTSGLNEQFF

v_call: TRBV5-4
d_call: TRBD2
clone_size: -
j_call: TRBJ2-7
cdr3_nt: TGTGCCAGCAGCTGGGGACTAGCGGGAGGCGAGCAGTACTTC
cdr3_aa: CASSWGLAGGEQYF

v_call: TRBV5-1
d_call: TRBD1
clone_size: -
j_call: TRBJ2-4
cdr3_nt: TGCGCCAGCAGAAGCGGACAGGGTGACAAAAACATTCAGTACTTC
cdr3_aa: CASRSGQGDKNIQYF

v_call: TRBV6-1
d_call: -
clone_size: -
j_call: TRBJ2-7
cdr3_nt: TGTGCCAGCAGTTTACCCAGCTCCCAAATCTACGAGCAGTACTTC
cdr3_aa: CASSLPSSQIYEQYF

v_call: TRBV4-1
d_call: -
clone_size: -
j_call: TRBJ1-2
cdr3_nt: TGCGCCAGCAGCCGGCTGTCGAGGGGCGACTATGGCTACACCTTC
cdr3_aa: CASSRLSRGDYGYTF

v_call: TRBV6-1
d_call: TRBD1
clone_size: many
j_call: TRBJ2-3
cdr3_nt: TGTGCCAGCAGTGAAGGGACAGGGGGCGCAGATACGCAGTATTTT
cdr3_aa: CASSEGTGGADTQYF

v_call: TRBV14
d_call: TRBD2
clone_size: -
j_call: TRBJ2-7
cdr3_nt: TGTGCCAGCAGCCGAAACACGGGACTAGTGGGATACGAGCAGTACTTC
cdr3_aa: CASSRNTGLVGYEQYF

v_call: TRBV11-2
d_call: -
clone_size: few
j_call: TRBJ2-7
cdr3_nt: TGTGCCAGCAGCTTAGCTTGGGGGCCAGGCGAGCAGTACTTC
cdr3_aa: CASSLAWGPGEQYF

v_call: TRBV11-3
d_call: -
clone_size: -
j_call: TRBJ2-3
cdr3_nt: TGTGCCAGCAGCTTAGCACTCGGAAGAGATACGCAGTATTTT
cdr3_aa: CASSLALGRDTQYF

v_call: TRBV27
d_call: -
clone_size: -
j_call: TRBJ1-1
cdr3_nt: TGTGCCAGCAGTTTAAGCGGTCAAGGGCGGGCTTTCTTT
cdr3_aa: CASSLSGQGRAFF